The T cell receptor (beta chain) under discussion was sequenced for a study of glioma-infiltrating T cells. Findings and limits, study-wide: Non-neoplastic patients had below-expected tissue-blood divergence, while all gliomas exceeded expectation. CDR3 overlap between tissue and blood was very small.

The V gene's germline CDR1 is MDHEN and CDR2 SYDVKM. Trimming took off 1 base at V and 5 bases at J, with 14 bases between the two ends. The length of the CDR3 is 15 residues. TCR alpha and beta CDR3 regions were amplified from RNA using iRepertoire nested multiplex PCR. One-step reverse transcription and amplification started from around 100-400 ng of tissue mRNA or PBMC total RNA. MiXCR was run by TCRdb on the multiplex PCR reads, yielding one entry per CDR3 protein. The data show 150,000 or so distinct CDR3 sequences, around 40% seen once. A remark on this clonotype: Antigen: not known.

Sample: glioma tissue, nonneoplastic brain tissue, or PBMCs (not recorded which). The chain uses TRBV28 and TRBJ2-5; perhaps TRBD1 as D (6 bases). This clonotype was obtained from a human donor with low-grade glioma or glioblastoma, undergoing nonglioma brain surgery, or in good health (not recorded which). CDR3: CASSLSQGPFETQYF. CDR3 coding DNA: TGTGCCAGCAGTTTATCCCAGGGGCCATTTGAGACCCAGTACTTC.